This T cell receptor beta chain was observed in a study of T-cell memory formation after mild COVID-19 (dated by TCRdb to 2020 to 2022). In the study overall: TCR sequence clusters from the two donors were largely donor specific. T-cell clones expanding and contracting after mild COVID-19 in two donors were tracked by longitudinal TCRalpha and TCRbeta repertoire sequencing. The cohort comprised two young, previously healthy adult volunteers, one female and one male.

CDR1 and CDR2 are drawn from the germline V gene (reference sequence): DFQATT, SNEGSKA. The CDR3 runs 12 residues from the cysteine to the phenylalanine. The CDR3 DNA has 36 bases and is translated from base 1. The V and J ends are trimmed by 1 base and 5 bases, leaving 6 bases between them. Findings and caveats that apply to the study as a whole: Contracting CD4+ clones turned up mainly in the CM and EM memory subsets, whereas EMRA was where CD8+ clones were enriched. Only a couple of mild cases were covered in the study, and larger cohorts including severe cases with pre-infection samples were considered necessary. Balanced CD4/CD8 phenotypes were observed for clones contracting from day 15 to 85, whereas a bias towards CD4+ was observed for a second wave of clones expanding from day 15 to 37. The detection of some responding clones in pre-infection memory suggests that pre-existing cross-reactive memory T cells joined the SARS-CoV-2 response. SARS-CoV-2 specificity of the second-wave clones peaking on day 37 was not confirmed.

Ficoll-Paque density gradient centrifugation was used to isolate PBMCs. This clonotype was counted ten times or more. Its antigen remains unidentified. Base qualities were left out, and no much larger clone turns up one base away. Sequencing was carried out with an Illumina NovaSeq 6000. TCRalpha and TCRbeta cDNA libraries were constructed by 5'RACE with constant-segment primers, with sample barcodes and unique molecular identifiers being introduced. RNA was extracted from every sample with Trizol reagent. Amplification of the libraries took two PCR steps, and the second step added a second sample barcode plus Illumina TruSeq adapters. Sequencing of libraries was performed on an Illumina NovaSeq with 2 x 150 bp paired-end reads. The paper's data handling went like this. The reads were demultiplexed and collapsed into UMI-guided consensus sequences using migec v1.2.7. Using mixcr v2.1.11, UMI consensuses were aligned to TRA and TRB V and J templates and then assembled into clonotypes. A clonotype was counted as expanded or contracted only when both edgeR and NoisET called the clonotype significant, with the noise models trained on biological replicates. For edgeR calls, the thresholds were a false discovery rate-adjusted p below 0.01 and a log2 fold-change of 1. PCA with hierarchical clustering of max-normalized trajectories of the 1000 most abundant clonotypes was used as exploratory dynamics analysis. The CD4 or CD8 phenotype of responding clones was assigned using the separately sequenced CD4+ and CD8+ repertoires. The raw public data were reprocessed by TCRdb itself: fastp quality trimming at Q25, MiXCR clonotype calling, in-frame beta chains only. All rows with the same CDR3 protein become a single entry with the most common DNA and genes. TCRdb assigned the V and J calls; the authors' analysis was not used. The sample data list approximately 580,000 distinct CDR3 sequences, and around 21% of these were observed just once. The biggest ten clones account for under 15% of the sample.

Recombination joined TRBV20-1 with TRBJ2-1; no D gene is confidently identified. This TCR came from an adult woman who had mild COVID-19 (a few samples of this study predate the infection). The sample titles of this study are shuffled in the database, so cell type and time point are left out; the donor was told from shared clones. The sample comprised PBMCs or a T cell subset sorted from them (not recorded which). The CDR3 is CSARGVNNEQFF. The DNA sequence is given as TGCAGTGCTAGAGGAGTTAACAATGAGCAGTTCTTC.